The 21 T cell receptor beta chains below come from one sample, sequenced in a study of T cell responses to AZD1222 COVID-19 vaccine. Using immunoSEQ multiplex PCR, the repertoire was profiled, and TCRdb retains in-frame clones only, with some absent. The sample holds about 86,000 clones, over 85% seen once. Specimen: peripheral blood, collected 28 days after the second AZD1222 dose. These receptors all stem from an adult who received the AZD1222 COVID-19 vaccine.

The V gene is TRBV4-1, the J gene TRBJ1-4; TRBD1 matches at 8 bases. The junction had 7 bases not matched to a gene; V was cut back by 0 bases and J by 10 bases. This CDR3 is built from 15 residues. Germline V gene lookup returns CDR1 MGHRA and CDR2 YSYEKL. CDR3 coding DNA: TGCGCCAGCAGCCAAGATTGGACAGGGTTCGGAAAACTGTTTTTT. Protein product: CASSQDWTGFGKLFF.

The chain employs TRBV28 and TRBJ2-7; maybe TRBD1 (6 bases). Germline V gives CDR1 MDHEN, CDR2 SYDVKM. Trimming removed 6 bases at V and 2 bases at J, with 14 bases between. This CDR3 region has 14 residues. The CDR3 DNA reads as TGTGCCAGCAGCTCACAGGGTATGACCTACGAGCAGTACTTC. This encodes CASSSQGMTYEQYF.

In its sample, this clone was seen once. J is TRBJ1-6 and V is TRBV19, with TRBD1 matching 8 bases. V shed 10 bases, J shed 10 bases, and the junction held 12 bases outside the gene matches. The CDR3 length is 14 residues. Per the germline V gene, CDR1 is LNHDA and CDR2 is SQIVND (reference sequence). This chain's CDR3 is CATSPQGARSPLHF. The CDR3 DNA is TGTGCCACCAGCCCTCAGGGGGCTAGGTCACCCCTCCACTTT.

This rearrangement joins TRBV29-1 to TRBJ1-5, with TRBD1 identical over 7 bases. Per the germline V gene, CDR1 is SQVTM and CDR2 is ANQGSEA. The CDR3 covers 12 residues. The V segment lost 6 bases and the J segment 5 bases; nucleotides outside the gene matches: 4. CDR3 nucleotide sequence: TGCAGCGTGGGGGACAGAGATCAGCCCCAGCATTTT. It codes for CSVGDRDQPQHF.

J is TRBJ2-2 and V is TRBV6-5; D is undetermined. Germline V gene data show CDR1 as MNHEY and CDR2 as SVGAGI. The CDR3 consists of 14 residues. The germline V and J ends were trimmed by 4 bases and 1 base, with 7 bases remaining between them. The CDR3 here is CASSLGWNTGELFF. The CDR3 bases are TGTGCCAGCAGTTTAGGATGGAACACCGGGGAGCTGTTTTTT.

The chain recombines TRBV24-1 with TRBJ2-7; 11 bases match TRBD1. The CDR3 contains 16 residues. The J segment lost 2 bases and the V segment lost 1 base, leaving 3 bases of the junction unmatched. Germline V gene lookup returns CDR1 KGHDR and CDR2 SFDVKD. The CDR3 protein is CATSDFWDRGTYEQYV. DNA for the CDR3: TGTGCCACCAGTGATTTCTGGGACAGGGGGACCTACGAGCAGTACGTC.

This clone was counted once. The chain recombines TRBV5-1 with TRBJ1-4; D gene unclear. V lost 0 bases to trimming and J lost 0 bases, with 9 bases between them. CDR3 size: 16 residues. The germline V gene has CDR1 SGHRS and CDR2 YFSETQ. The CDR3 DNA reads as TGCGCCAGCAGCTTGGCCAGGCCCGCAACTAATGAAAAACTGTTTTTT. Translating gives CASSLARPATNEKLFF.

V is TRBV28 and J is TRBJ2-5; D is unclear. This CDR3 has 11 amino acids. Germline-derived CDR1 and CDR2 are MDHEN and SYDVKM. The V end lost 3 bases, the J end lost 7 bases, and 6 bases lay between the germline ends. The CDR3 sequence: CASSLSRTQYF. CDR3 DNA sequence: TGTGCCAGCAGTTTGAGCCGGACCCAGTACTTC.

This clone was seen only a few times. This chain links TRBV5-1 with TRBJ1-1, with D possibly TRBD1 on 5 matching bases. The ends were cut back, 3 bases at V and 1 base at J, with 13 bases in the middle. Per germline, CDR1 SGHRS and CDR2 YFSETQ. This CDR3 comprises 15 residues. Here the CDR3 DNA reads TGCGCCAGCAGCTCACAGGCGCCGAGGAACACTGAAGCTTTCTTT. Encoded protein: CASSSQAPRNTEAFF.

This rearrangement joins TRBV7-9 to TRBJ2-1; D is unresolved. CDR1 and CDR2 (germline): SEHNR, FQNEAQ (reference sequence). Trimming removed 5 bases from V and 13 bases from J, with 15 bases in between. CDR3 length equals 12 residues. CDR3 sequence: CASSPRGLVQFF. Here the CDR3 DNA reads TGTGCCAGCAGCCCTCGAGGCCTAGTTCAGTTCTTC.

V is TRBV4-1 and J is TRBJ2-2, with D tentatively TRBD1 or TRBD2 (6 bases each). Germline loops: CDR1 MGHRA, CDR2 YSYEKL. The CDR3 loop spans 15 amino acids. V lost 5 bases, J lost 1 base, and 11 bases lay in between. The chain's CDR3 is CASSLGGGNTGELFF. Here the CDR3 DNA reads TGCGCCAGCAGCTTGGGGGGCGGGAACACCGGGGAGCTGTTTTTT.

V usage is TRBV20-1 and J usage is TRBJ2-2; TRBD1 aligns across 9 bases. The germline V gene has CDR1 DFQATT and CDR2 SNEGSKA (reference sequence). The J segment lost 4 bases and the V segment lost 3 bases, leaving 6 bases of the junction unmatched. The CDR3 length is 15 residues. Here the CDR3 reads CSASVPDRGTGELFF. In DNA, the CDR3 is TGCAGTGCTAGTGTCCCGGACAGGGGCACCGGGGAGCTGTTTTTT.

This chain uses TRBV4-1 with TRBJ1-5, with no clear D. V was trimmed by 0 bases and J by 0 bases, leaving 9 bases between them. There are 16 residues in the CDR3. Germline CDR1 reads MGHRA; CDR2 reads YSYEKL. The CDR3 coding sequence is TGCGCCAGCAGCCAAGATCCGGAGAATAGCAATCAGCCCCAGCATTTT. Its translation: CASSQDPENSNQPQHF.

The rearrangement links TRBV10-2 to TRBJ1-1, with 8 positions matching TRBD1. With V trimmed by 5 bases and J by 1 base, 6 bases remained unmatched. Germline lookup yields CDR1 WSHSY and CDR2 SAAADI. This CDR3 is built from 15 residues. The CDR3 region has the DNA TGCGCCAGCAGTTCTTCCGACAGGGGGAACACTGAAGCTTTCTTT. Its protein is CASSSSDRGNTEAFF.

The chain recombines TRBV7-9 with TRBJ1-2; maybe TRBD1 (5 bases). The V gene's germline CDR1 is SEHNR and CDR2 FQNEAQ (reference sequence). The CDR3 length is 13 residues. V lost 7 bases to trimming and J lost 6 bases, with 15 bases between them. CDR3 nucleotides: TGTGCCAGCAATGGGGGGTTCAGGGATGGCTACACCTTC. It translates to CASNGGFRDGYTF.

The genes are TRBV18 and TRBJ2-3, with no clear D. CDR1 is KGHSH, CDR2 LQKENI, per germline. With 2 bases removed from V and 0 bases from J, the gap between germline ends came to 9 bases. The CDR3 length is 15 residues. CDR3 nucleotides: TGTGCCAGCTCACCAGGCCTCGAAAGCACAGATACGCAGTATTTT. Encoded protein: CASSPGLESTDTQYF.

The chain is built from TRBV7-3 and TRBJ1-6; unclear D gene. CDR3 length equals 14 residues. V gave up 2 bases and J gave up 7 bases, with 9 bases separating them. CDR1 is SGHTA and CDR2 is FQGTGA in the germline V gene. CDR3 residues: CASSLFHGNSPLHF. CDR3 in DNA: TGTGCCAGCAGCTTATTTCACGGGAATTCACCCCTCCACTTT.

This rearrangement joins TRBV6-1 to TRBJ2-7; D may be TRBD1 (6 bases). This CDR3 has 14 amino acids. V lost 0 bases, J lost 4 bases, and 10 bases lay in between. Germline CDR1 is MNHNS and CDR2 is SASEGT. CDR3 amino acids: CASSEARRGYEQYV. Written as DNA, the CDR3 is TGTGCCAGCAGTGAAGCGCGCAGGGGATACGAGCAGTACGTC.

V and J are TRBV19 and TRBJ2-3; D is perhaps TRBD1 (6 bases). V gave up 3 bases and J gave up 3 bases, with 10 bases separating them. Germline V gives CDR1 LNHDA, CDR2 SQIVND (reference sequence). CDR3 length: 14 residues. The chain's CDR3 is CASSIVQGTDTQYF. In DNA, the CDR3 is TGTGCCAGTAGTATCGTGCAGGGGACAGATACGCAGTATTTT.

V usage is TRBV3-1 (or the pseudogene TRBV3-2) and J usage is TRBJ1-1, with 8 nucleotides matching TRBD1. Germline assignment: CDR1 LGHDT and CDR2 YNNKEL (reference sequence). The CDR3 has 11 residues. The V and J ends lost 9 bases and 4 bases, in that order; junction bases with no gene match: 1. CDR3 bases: TGTGCCAGTCAGGGGGCCACTGAAGCTTTCTTT. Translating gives CASQGATEAFF.

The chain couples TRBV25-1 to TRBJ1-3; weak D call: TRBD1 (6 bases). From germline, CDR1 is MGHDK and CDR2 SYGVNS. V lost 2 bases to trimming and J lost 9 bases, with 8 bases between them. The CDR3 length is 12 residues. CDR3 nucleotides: TGTGCCAGCAGTGAAGACAGGTCCACCATATATTTT. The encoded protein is CASSEDRSTIYF. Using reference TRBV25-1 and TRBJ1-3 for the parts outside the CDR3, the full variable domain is EADIYQTPRYLVIGTGKKITLECSQTMGHDKMYWYQQDPGMELHLIHYSYGVNSTEKGDLSSESTVSRIRTEHFPLTLESARPSHTSQYLCASSEDRSTIYFGEGSWLTVV.